This T cell receptor beta chain was identified in a study of cytomegalovirus exposure and HLA in healthy donors. Whole-study findings and limits: Segments of the TCR beta V type were, in most cases, productive about 87% or about 30% of the time in an earlier analysis. In a later analysis, a missense DCLRE1C variant was linked to TCR beta V- and J-gene trimming.

A multiplex PCR was run with 60 Vbeta primers and 13 Jbeta primers. Original analysis: An analysis that came later counted roughly 87 million unique TCR beta chains, approximately 10 million shared. TCRdb's table, derived via immunoSEQ multiplex PCR, lists solely in-frame clones and lacks some. The DNA was the basis for D and trimming; V, J and clone size are from that table. The table includes about 160,000 clones, roughly three quarters detected once. This clone was counted only a few times. Its antigen is not known. The TCR comes from a man aged 40-55 years in good health and CMV-seropositive. Sequencing was carried out using PBMCs.

The CDR3 here is CASSLGGQFSYEQYF. The CDR3, as DNA: TGCGCCAGCAGCTTGGGGGGACAGTTCTCCTACGAGCAGTACTTC. This chain uses TRBV5-1 with TRBJ2-7, with TRBD1 identical over 7 bases. The CDR3 runs 15 residues. Germline V gene lookup returns CDR1 SGHRS and CDR2 YFSETQ. Germline trimming cut 0 bases from V and 0 bases from J; bases unmatched to any gene: 3.